A selection of T cell receptor beta chains follows, all from one sample in a study of T cell repertoires in cytomegalovirus infection. These TCRs' antigens remain unknown. TCRdb analysed the reads with MiXCR anew, one entry per CDR3 protein. Of around 430,000 distinct CDR3 sequences listed, roughly 43% are singletons. The sample here was cultured PBMCs, taken from culture after CMV antigen stimulation. Receptors originate from a human donor in good health (CMV status not recorded). Some clones in this sample may be carry-over from other donors' samples. Both conserved end residues are trimmed from each CDR3.

v_gene: TRBV28; len: 10; CDR3aa: ASTFTGREQF
v_gene: TRBV7-8; len: 10; CDR3aa: ASSSSVGEEF
v_gene: TRBV7-2; len: 13; CDR3aa: ASSLWGATSYEQY
v_gene: TRBV7-2; len: 15; CDR3aa: ASSYISGTHNTGELF
v_gene: TRBV29-1; len: 9; CDR3aa: SVESVGARV
v_gene: TRBV10-3; len: 17; CDR3aa: AISEHRDRQPGGYNEQF
v_gene: TRBV4-1; len: 18; CDR3aa: ASSPTRTSGRVGSYNEQF
v_gene: TRBV20-1; len: 11; CDR3aa: SARWRDGETQY
v_gene: TRBV6-2/TRBV6-3; len: 15; CDR3aa: ASSRTSGRWSTDTQY
v_gene: TRBV7-2; len: 11; CDR3aa: ASSSRTSETQY
v_gene: TRBV7-2; len: 12; CDR3aa: ASSLGGGSRTQY
v_gene: TRBV7-9; len: 13; CDR3aa: ASSLFATVQETQY
v_gene: TRBV9; len: 14; CDR3aa: ASSVVAGANTGELF
v_gene: TRBV29-1; len: 13; CDR3aa: SVESGGSSYNEQF
v_gene: TRBV20-1; len: 12; CDR3aa: SAPGGGSGETQY
v_gene: TRBV5-6; len: 12; CDR3aa: ASSWVWNTGELF
v_gene: TRBV19; len: 12; CDR3aa: ASSIRDNRDTQY
v_gene: TRBV6-1; len: 11; CDR3aa: ASSYTREQPQH
v_gene: TRBV7-2; len: 12; CDR3aa: ASSLVSGGNTQY
v_gene: TRBV6-8; len: 14; CDR3aa: ASTTNGPYQYSPLH
v_gene: TRBV27; len: 13; CDR3aa: ASSSGRAYNSPLH
v_gene: TRBV7-9; len: 14; CDR3aa: ASSPPRAGGYNEQF
v_gene: TRBV2; len: 11; CDR3aa: ASKGVRDTEAF
v_gene: TRBV12-5; len: 12; CDR3aa: ASGLGGATDTQY
v_gene: TRBV18; len: 14; CDR3aa: ASSPGAGDSGSPLH
v_gene: TRBV19; len: 13; CDR3aa: ASSISGAGTGELF
v_gene: TRBV19; len: 16; CDR3aa: ASSIRGLVRDALDEQF
v_gene: TRBV5-6; len: 16; CDR3aa: ASRPRKVRGKYQETQY
v_gene: TRBV4-3; len: 13; CDR3aa: ASSQRGQGAGTQY
v_gene: TRBV6-8; len: 12; CDR3aa: ASSYGDYPGTQY
v_gene: TRBV10-3; len: 13; CDR3aa: AISGGGNLTDTQY
v_gene: TRBV9; len: 15; CDR3aa: ASSTTPGTSGGETQY
v_gene: TRBV24-1; len: 12; CDR3aa: ATSDTRGPWELF
v_gene: TRBV7-2; len: 14; CDR3aa: ASSLDGGTGEETQY
v_gene: TRBV7-3; len: 14; CDR3aa: ASSLSLVSGANVLT
v_gene: TRBV28; len: 14; CDR3aa: ASSPQGIGPIYEQY
v_gene: TRBV7-9; len: 12; CDR3aa: ASERGQGLPEQY
v_gene: TRBV7-6; len: 10; CDR3aa: ASSLEGGRRF
v_gene: TRBV7-8; len: 15; CDR3aa: ASSLPGQGDSAYEQY
v_gene: TRBV7-2; len: 11; CDR3aa: ASSFRGQDTQY
v_gene: TRBV7-2; len: 14; CDR3aa: ASSASGTSGQDEQF
v_gene: TRBV20-1; len: 14; CDR3aa: SASDTTGLSNTEAF
v_gene: TRBV18; len: 12; CDR3aa: ASSPGGGLYEQY
v_gene: TRBV19; len: 16; CDR3aa: ASSMSSREGPHSYEQY
v_gene: TRBV11-2; len: 15; CDR3aa: ASSLGFRGSLSLEQY
v_gene: TRBV27; len: 14; CDR3aa: ASSTQKTGTKETQY
v_gene: TRBV25-1; len: 12; CDR3aa: ASAPWGDNQPQH
v_gene: TRBV19; len: 12; CDR3aa: ASSTSDSTYGYT